What follows are 12 T cell receptor beta chains derived from one specimen sequenced in a study of T cells after yellow fever vaccination (dated by TCRdb to the late 2010s). Library preparation employed 5' RACE. Sequencing took place on an Illumina HiSeq 2500. The public reads were quality trimmed at Q25 with fastp and then assembled into clones with MiXCR by TCRdb, keeping productive beta chains. Duplicate CDR3 protein sequences are folded into a single record with the most common DNA and genes. The sample yields a few hundred thousand distinct CDR3 sequences; 6.2% were counted once. The biggest ten clones account for approximately 16% of the sample. Explained via the paper, the treatment or condition label denotes: live attenuated yellow fever vaccine strain. The sequencing here drew on PBMCs, taken 5 days after the yellow fever booster vaccination. The receptor set was obtained from a man aged 25-45 years who received the YFV17D yellow fever vaccine.

This clonotype was detected ten times or more. The gene calls are TRBV7-6 and TRBJ2-7; D gene unclear. Germline assignment: CDR1 SGHVS and CDR2 FNYEAQ. CDR3 length equals 13 residues. Trimming pared 1 base from V and 2 bases from J, leaving 6 bases between. CDR3 sequence reads: CASSLDKTYEQYF. Here the CDR3 DNA reads TGTGCCAGCAGCTTAGACAAGACCTACGAGCAGTACTTC.

There are many counts of this clonotype. CDR3 sequence: CSARAGGNQETQYF. The CDR3 coding sequence is TGCAGTGCTAGGGCGGGAGGTAATCAAGAGACCCAGTACTTC. V usage is TRBV20-1 and J usage is TRBJ2-5, with TRBD2 identical over 8 bases. Per the germline V gene, CDR1 is DFQATT and CDR2 is SNEGSKA (reference sequence). The V gene end was trimmed by 3 bases and the J gene end by 2 bases; junction bases not matched to a gene: 5. The CDR3 consists of 14 residues.

This clonotype was seen more than once but under ten times. This sequence joins TRBV5-1 and TRBJ2-7; maybe TRBD2 (6 bases). This CDR3 comprises 13 residues. The V and J ends lost 3 bases and 3 bases respectively, with 10 bases between them. Per germline, CDR1 SGHRS and CDR2 YFSETQ. The CDR3 region is CASSWGESYEQYF. CDR3 nucleotide sequence: TGCGCCAGCAGCTGGGGGGAGAGCTACGAGCAGTACTTC.

The V gene is TRBV7-6, the J gene TRBJ2-5; D gene unclear. The ends were cut back, 5 bases at V and 4 bases at J, with 14 bases in the middle. Looked up from germline, CDR1 is SGHVS and CDR2 is FNYEAQ. The CDR3 loop spans 14 amino acids. The CDR3 bases are TGTGCCAGCAGCCCCGGCACAGAAATAGAGACCCAGTACTTC. Translation: CASSPGTEIETQYF.

The chain is built from TRBV20-1 and TRBJ2-1, with 7 positions matching TRBD1. The V gene end was trimmed by 4 bases and the J gene end by 8 bases; junction bases not matched to a gene: 11. The CDR3 is 14 amino acids. Germline V gene sequence: CDR1 DFQATT, CDR2 SNEGSKA (reference sequence). CDR3 sequence reads: CSAKGQAGLDEQFF. CDR3 sequence (DNA): TGCAGTGCTAAAGGACAGGCGGGCTTGGATGAGCAGTTCTTC.

The V gene is TRBV6-1, the J gene TRBJ2-7, with D unclear. This CDR3 contains 13 residues. Per germline, CDR1 MNHNS and CDR2 SASEGT. Trimming cost V 6 bases and J 3 bases, with 12 bases left between them. The chain's CDR3 is CASRRAGDYEQYF. DNA of the CDR3: TGTGCCAGCAGACGGGCCGGTGACTACGAGCAGTACTTC.

This clonotype was seen at least ten times. This chain uses TRBV5-6 with TRBJ2-7, with D perhaps matching TRBD2 (5 bases). V was cut by 4 bases and J by 7 bases, with 21 bases left in between. The CDR3 extends over 15 amino acids. CDR1 SGHDT and CDR2 YYEEEE come from the germline V gene. The CDR3: CASSLLVSGNSEQYF. Here the CDR3 DNA reads TGTGCCAGCAGCCTACTGGTGAGCGGAAATTCGGAGCAGTACTTC.

This clonotype appeared many times. Written as DNA, the CDR3 is TGTGCCAGCAGGCCCCGACTAGCGCTCCACAATGAGCAGTTCTTC. It codes for CASRPRLALHNEQFF. V is TRBV6-1 and J is TRBJ2-1; TRBD2 matches at 8 bases. The CDR3 runs 15 residues. Germline V lookup: CDR1 MNHNS, CDR2 SASEGT. Unmatched junction bases numbered 9, after V lost 6 bases and J lost 5 bases.

V and J are TRBV20-1 and TRBJ2-7; 8 bases line up with TRBD2. J was trimmed by 5 bases and V by 5 bases; bases with no gene match: 2. Germline assignment: CDR1 DFQATT and CDR2 SNEGSKA (reference sequence). This CDR3 comprises 11 residues. CDR3 coding DNA: TGCAGTGCTGGGCGGGGGGACGAGCAGTACTTC. Amino acids: CSAGRGDEQYF.

As DNA, the CDR3 is TGCAGTGCTAGACCGACAAGTGGCAATCCTCAGCCCCAGCATTTT. Residues: CSARPTSGNPQPQHF. The rearrangement uses TRBV20-1 and TRBJ1-5, with D unclear. V gave up 2 bases and J gave up 6 bases, with 17 bases separating them. The length of the CDR3 is 15 residues. Germline CDR1 and CDR2: DFQATT and SNEGSKA (reference sequence).

This clonotype was seen at least ten times. The rearrangement joins TRBV28 to TRBJ2-5, with D possibly being TRBD2 (5 bases). CDR1 is MDHEN, CDR2 SYDVKM, per germline. V gave up 3 bases and J gave up 4 bases, with 15 bases separating them. This CDR3 spans 15 amino acids. The chain's CDR3 is CASSLPTRVGETQYF. CDR3 in DNA: TGTGCCAGCAGTTTGCCTACTAGGGTTGGAGAGACCCAGTACTTC.

The chain employs TRBV10-3 and TRBJ2-2; 9 bases are a match to TRBD2. Trimming took 4 bases from V and 4 from J; bases not matched to a gene: 1. Germline V lookup: CDR1 ENHRY, CDR2 SYGVKD. The CDR3 has 14 residues. The CDR3 sequence: CAISVGLATGELFF. CDR3 in DNA: TGTGCCATCAGTGTGGGACTAGCCACCGGGGAGCTGTTTTTT.